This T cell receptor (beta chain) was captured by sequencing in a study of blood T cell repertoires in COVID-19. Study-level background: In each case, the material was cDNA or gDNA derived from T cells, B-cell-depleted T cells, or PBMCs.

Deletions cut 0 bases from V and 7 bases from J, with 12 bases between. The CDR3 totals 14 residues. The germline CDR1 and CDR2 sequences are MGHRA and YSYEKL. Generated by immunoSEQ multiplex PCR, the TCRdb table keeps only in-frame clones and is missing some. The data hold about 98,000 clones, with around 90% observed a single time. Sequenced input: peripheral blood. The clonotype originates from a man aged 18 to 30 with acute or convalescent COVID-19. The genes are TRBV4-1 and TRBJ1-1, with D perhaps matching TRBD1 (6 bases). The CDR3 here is CASSQDGARGEAFF. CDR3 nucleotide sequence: TGCGCCAGCAGCCAAGATGGAGCCAGGGGTGAAGCTTTCTTT.